Each of the 21 T cell receptor beta chains below was sequenced from the same sample in a study of T cells in Graves' hyperthyroidism and ophthalmopathy. RNA transcripts were the template for amplifying TCR beta CDR3 regions. HTBI primers were used for first-round RT-PCR of the TCR CDR3. TCRdb redid the calling of the multiplex PCR reads with MiXCR, one entry per CDR3 protein. The sample shows about 560,000 distinct CDR3 sequences, over 15% of them seen only once. The specimen sequenced was blood. The origin of the receptors is a woman younger than 30 with Graves' hyperthyroidism.

Only a few counts were recorded for this clonotype. The chain links TRBV6-1 to TRBJ2-7; D may be TRBD2 (8 bases). Trimming cost V 6 bases and J 1 base, with 19 bases left between them. Looked up from germline, CDR1 is MNHNS and CDR2 is SASEGT. The CDR3 is 16 residues long. The CDR3 coding sequence is TGTGCCAGCAGCCCCGGTGTAGCGGGACAGTCCTACGAGCAGTACTTC. Encoded protein: CASSPGVAGQSYEQYF.

This clonotype showed up just a few times. The chain joins TRBV6-2 or TRBV6-3 to TRBJ2-1, with 12 bases matching TRBD2. Losses at the gene ends were 3 bases for V and 1 base for J; bases not matched to a gene: 7. Germline assignment: CDR1 MNHEY and CDR2 SVGEGT. The CDR3 runs 18 residues. The CDR3, as DNA: TGTGCCAGCAGTTATGGGACTAGCGGGTATGGGTCCTACAATGAGCAGTTCTTC. Translated, it gives CASSYGTSGYGSYNEQFF.

The chain links TRBV30 to TRBJ1-1, with D hard to call. V was shortened by 0 bases and J by 0 bases, with 17 bases between the two germline ends. The CDR3 covers 17 residues. CDR1 and CDR2 from the germline V gene are GTSNPN and SVGIG (reference sequence). The CDR3 is CAWSVPEVGGMNTEAFF. For the CDR3, the DNA is TGTGCCTGGAGTGTACCCGAAGTGGGTGGGATGAACACTGAAGCTTTCTTT. The full variable domain, with the rest looked up from reference TRBV30 and TRBJ1-1, is SQTIHQWPATLVQPVGSPLSLECTVEGTSNPNLYWYRQAAGRGLQLLFYSVGIGQISSEVPQNLSASRPQDRQFILSSKKLLLSDSGFYLCAWSVPEVGGMNTEAFFGQGTRLTVV.

This clonotype was detected ten times or more. The chain combines TRBV7-9 with TRBJ1-6; D may be TRBD1 (5 bases). The germline V and J ends were trimmed by 2 bases and 5 bases, with 10 bases remaining between them. Germline lookup yields CDR1 SEHNR and CDR2 FQNEAQ (reference sequence). The CDR3 consists of 15 residues. The CDR3 bases are TGTGCCAGCAGCTTACGCGACAGCCATAATTCACCCCTCCACTTT. Its protein is CASSLRDSHNSPLHF.

This clonotype was detected only a few times. The chain combines TRBV19 with TRBJ1-6; TRBD1 is a possible D gene (6 bases). CDR1 LNHDA and CDR2 SQIVND come from the germline V gene (reference sequence). The CDR3 has 15 amino acids. Trimming removed 6 bases at V and 9 bases at J, with 18 bases between. The CDR3, as DNA: TGTGCCAGTAGGAATGTCGACAGGCTGGGTTCACCCCTCCACTTT. It specifies CASRNVDRLGSPLHF.

This clonotype has at least ten counts. J is TRBJ2-1 and V is TRBV20-1, with D maybe TRBD2 (6 bases). The CDR3 has 14 amino acids. V was clipped by 2 bases and J by 3 bases, with 11 bases between them. Germline V gene lookup returns CDR1 DFQATT and CDR2 SNEGSKA (reference sequence). CDR3 DNA: TGCAGTGCTAGAAGAGCGGGCCTCTACAATGAGCAGTTCTTC. Translating gives CSARRAGLYNEQFF.

A note on this clonotype: A junction boundary mismatches the germline segment, possibly from a read error. V is TRBV5-5 and J is TRBJ1-4; D possibly corresponds to TRBD1 (6 bases). Germline V CDR1 and CDR2: SGHKS, YYEKEE (reference sequence). The CDR3 spans 14 residues. CDR3 coding DNA: TGTGCCGGCAGCTTGGGGCAGGGGCGCGAAAAACTGTTTTTT. This encodes CAGSLGQGREKLFF. Full variable domain (missing parts from reference TRBV5-5 and TRBJ1-4): DAGVTQSPTHLIKTRGQQVTLRCSPISGHKSVSWYQQVLGQGPQFIFQYYEKEERGRGNFPDRFSARQFPNYSSELNVNALLLGDSALYLCAGSLGQGREKLFFGSGTQLSVL.

This clonotype was detected only a few times. The CDR3 coding sequence is TGTGCCAGCAGCTTTATCGGGTGGGAGACCCAGTACTTC. Its translation is CASSFIGWETQYF. The chain recombines TRBV7-9 with TRBJ2-5; D unclear. There are 13 residues in the CDR3. Per germline, CDR1 SEHNR and CDR2 FQNEAQ (reference sequence). V lost 3 bases, J lost 5 bases, and 10 bases lay in between.

For the CDR3, the DNA is TGTGCCAGCAGTCCACCGGACAGGGGAAAGTCCTACGAGCAGTACTTC. Its protein product is CASSPPDRGKSYEQYF. V usage is TRBV28 and J usage is TRBJ2-7; 9 bases fit TRBD1. This CDR3 contains 16 residues. Per germline, CDR1 MDHEN and CDR2 SYDVKM. Trimming removed 5 bases from V and 1 base from J; junction bases left unmatched: 9.

This clonotype came up many times. V usage is TRBV20-1 and J usage is TRBJ2-3; the match to TRBD2 covers 16 bases. V was pared by 5 bases and J by 3 bases, with 5 bases of the junction left unmatched. The CDR3 has 16 residues. Per germline, CDR1 DFQATT and CDR2 SNEGSKA (reference sequence). The CDR3 loop reads CSAGTSGRALTDTQYF. In DNA form, the CDR3 reads TGCAGTGCTGGGACTAGCGGGAGGGCCCTAACAGATACGCAGTATTTT.

This clonotype was seen more than once but under ten times. V usage is TRBV6-6 and J usage is TRBJ2-7; 7 bases are shared with TRBD1. V trimming: 2 bases; J trimming: 2 bases; junction bases outside the gene matches: 9. Per the germline V gene, CDR1 is MNHNY and CDR2 is SVGAGI (reference sequence). The CDR3 loop spans 16 amino acids. The CDR3 coding sequence is TGTGCCAGCAGTTACCGCGGGCAGGGGGATCCCTACGAGCAGTACTTC. Translation gives CASSYRGQGDPYEQYF.

The chain employs TRBV19 and TRBJ2-1; no definite D call. Germline CDR1 LNHDA, CDR2 SQIVND (reference sequence). This CDR3 is built from 15 residues. Trimming left V 3 bases short and J 2 bases short, with 11 bases between. CDR3 DNA: TGTGCCAGTAGTATTAGGGCGAACGCCTACAATGAGCAGTTCTTC. Translated: CASSIRANAYNEQFF.

The rearrangement links TRBV20-1 to TRBJ2-1; TRBD2 is a possible D gene (6 bases). The germline CDR1 and CDR2 sequences are DFQATT and SNEGSKA (reference sequence). The ends were cut back, 3 bases at V and 8 bases at J, with 20 bases in the middle. The CDR3 has 15 residues. The CDR3 sequence: CSASGLTSSDDEQFF. The CDR3 DNA reads TGCAGTGCTAGTGGGCTAACCTCTAGCGACGATGAGCAGTTCTTC.

Concerning this clonotype: This may be a read error: a much more frequent sequence differs by one nucleotide. The genes are TRBV18 and TRBJ2-7; TRBD1 agrees at 7 bases. The CDR3 has 16 amino acids. CDR1 is KGHSH, CDR2 LQKENI, per germline. CDR3 sequence reads: CASSPEVRGSSYERYF. Here the CDR3 DNA reads TGTGCCAGCTCACCAGAGGTCAGGGGGAGCTCCTACGAGCGGTACTTC.

This clonotype appeared many times. The chain joins TRBV5-1 to TRBJ2-7; tentatively, D is TRBD1 (6 bases). Germline V gene lookup returns CDR1 SGHRS and CDR2 YFSETQ. V lost 0 bases, J lost 0 bases, and 16 bases lay in between. This CDR3 is built from 17 residues. CDR3 coding DNA: TGCGCCAGCAGCTTGGCAGTGCTCACAGGGACCTCCTACGAGCAGTACTTC. Protein product: CASSLAVLTGTSYEQYF.

For the CDR3, the DNA is TGTGCCAGTAGTGTGAGCGGGAGGGCCGGGGATGAGCAGTTCTTC. Translating it yields CASSVSGRAGDEQFF. J is TRBJ2-1 and V is TRBV7-2; 10 bases match TRBD2. Germline-derived CDR1 and CDR2 are SGHTA and FQGNSA. This CDR3 is 15 amino acids long. The trim removed 9 bases at V and 8 bases at J, leaving 13 bases unmatched.

The J gene is TRBJ2-1, the V gene TRBV4-3, with 8 bases fitting TRBD1. This CDR3 contains 16 residues. V shed 1 base, J shed 1 base, and the junction held 3 bases outside the gene matches. Germline CDR1 reads LGHNA; CDR2 reads YSLEER. CDR3 in amino acids: CASSQVTGGSYNEQFF. CDR3 DNA: TGCGCCAGCAGCCAAGTCACAGGGGGGTCCTACAATGAGCAGTTCTTC.

This clonotype was seen more than once but under ten times. The gene calls are TRBV7-9 and TRBJ2-1, with D possibly TRBD2 on 5 matching bases. The CDR3 has 15 residues. Germline loops: CDR1 SEHNR, CDR2 FQNEAQ (reference sequence). V lost 5 bases and J 0 bases, leaving 11 bases between the germline ends. For the CDR3, the DNA is TGTGCCAGCAGCCGCGACGAGGGCTCCTACAATGAGCAGTTCTTC. It translates to CASSRDEGSYNEQFF.

V usage is TRBV5-1 and J usage is TRBJ1-1; maybe TRBD1 (5 bases). V lost 4 bases and J lost 2, with 12 bases in between. CDR1 and CDR2 from the germline V gene are SGHRS and YFSETQ. The CDR3 runs 14 residues. The CDR3 spells CASSLGGINTEAFF. CDR3 in DNA: TGCGCCAGCAGCCTTGGGGGGATTAACACTGAAGCTTTCTTT. Variable domain in full (rest from reference TRBV5-1 and TRBJ1-1): KAGVTQTPRYLIKTRGQQVTLSCSPISGHRSVSWYQQTPGQGLQFLFEYFSETQRNKGNFPGRFSGRQFSNSRSEMNVSTLELGDSALYLCASSLGGINTEAFFGQGTRLTVV.

A few counts support this clonotype. This chain uses TRBV5-1 with TRBJ2-5; D might be TRBD1 (5 bases). The V end was cut by 0 bases, the J end by 1 base, with 10 bases between. Germline lookup yields CDR1 SGHRS and CDR2 YFSETQ. This CDR3 is 15 amino acids long. CDR3 amino acids: CASSLGRQSQETQYF. In nucleotides, the CDR3 is TGCGCCAGCAGCTTGGGCCGACAGTCCCAAGAGACCCAGTACTTC.

This chain connects TRBV6-4 to TRBJ2-2; 11 bases agree with TRBD1. Germline CDR1 reads MRHNA; CDR2 reads SNTAGT. The CDR3 covers 15 residues. V shed 8 bases, J shed 2 bases, and the junction held 4 bases outside the gene matches. This chain's CDR3 is CASRDRGINTGELFF. The DNA for the CDR3 is TGTGCCAGCCGGGACAGGGGGATTAACACCGGGGAGCTGTTTTTT.